The clone carrying this TCR beta chain was recorded once. Combining a sample-barcoded 5' primer with a J-beta primer mix, a second PCR ran for 7 to 11 cycles. TCRdb reprocessed the 5' RACE reads with MiXCR, giving one entry per CDR3 protein. The repertoire has around 690,000 distinct CDR3 sequences, 58% of them found once; the top ten carry roughly 34%. This record belongs to a study of blood T cells in healthy people across ages. The germline CDR1 and CDR2 sequences are MNHNS and SASEGT. The CDR3 length is 17 residues. V shed 6 bases and J 4 bases; nucleotides not matched to a gene: 15. V usage is TRBV6-1 and J usage is TRBJ2-1, with TRBD2 matching over 7 bases. The receptor was derived from a man aged 60 to 75 in good health. The sequenced material came from blood. The CDR3 region is CASRQNGGSAYYNEQFF. In nucleotides, the CDR3 is TGTGCCAGCAGACAAAACGGCGGGAGTGCTTATTACAATGAGCAGTTCTTC.